This T cell receptor beta chain was found in a study of shared clonotypes between healthy human individuals. Each cell subset's genomic DNA was divided evenly among several immunoSEQ plates. This table comes from immunoSEQ multiplex PCR, and its TCRdb copy is limited to in-frame clones, with some not included. The sample has around 300,000 clones; around 86% are singletons. Germline V gene lookup returns CDR1 MGHDK and CDR2 SYGVNS. The CDR3 is 11 amino acids. V lost 3 bases and J 10 bases, leaving 9 bases between the germline ends. In CD8 memory, CD45RO+ cells were put together with CCR7-negative CD45RA+ TemRA cells.

The sequencing input was memory CD8+ T cells sorted from blood. This sample's subset: CD45RO+ cells pooled with CCR7-negative TemRA cells. This sequence joins TRBV25-1 and TRBJ2-5; no clear D gene. The source of this sequence is a man younger than 35 in good health. The CDR3 region is CASSDPLNQYF. CDR3 nucleotides: TGTGCCAGCAGTGATCCTCTCAACCAGTACTTC.